The next 6 T cell receptor beta chains were all read from a single sample in a study of blood T cell repertoires in COVID-19. Clones were read by immunoSEQ multiplex PCR, and TCRdb kept only the in-frame ones, dropping some. The sample has roughly 120,000 clones; under 95% are singletons. The specimen sequenced was peripheral blood. These receptors all stem from a man aged 45 to 65 with active COVID-19.

A single count supports this clone. The chain links TRBV12-3 or TRBV12-4 to TRBJ2-7, with D possibly being TRBD2 (6 bases). The CDR3 sequence is 13 residues long. Between the trimmed V and J ends, which lost 6 bases and 2 bases, there was a span of 11 bases. DNA for the CDR3: TGTGCCAGCAGGAAAGCGGGTACCTACGAGCAGTACGTC. The encoded protein is CASRKAGTYEQYV.

The chain has TRBV30 and TRBJ2-2; 11 bases agree with TRBD2. The V segment lost 3 bases and the J segment 8 bases; nucleotides outside the gene matches: 5. The length of the CDR3 is 14 residues. The germline gives CDR1 GTSNPN, CDR2 SVGIG (reference sequence). The CDR3 here is CAWRTSGIWGELFF. The CDR3 bases are TGTGCCTGGAGGACTAGCGGGATCTGGGGGGAGCTGTTTTTT.

The chain has TRBV6-6 and TRBJ1-2, with 8 bases lining up with TRBD1. Germline CDR1 reads MNHNY; CDR2 reads SVGAGI (reference sequence). The CDR3 contains 14 residues. V shed 1 base and J 8 bases; nucleotides not matched to a gene: 6. The CDR3 sequence is CASSYFTGGEGYTF. The CDR3 region has the DNA TGTGCCAGCAGTTACTTTACAGGGGGTGAGGGCTACACCTTC.

The V and J genes are TRBV5-1 and TRBJ1-6, with D unclear. Germline V gene lookup returns CDR1 SGHRS and CDR2 YFSETQ. The ends were cut back, 4 bases at V and 4 bases at J, with 15 bases in the middle. This CDR3 is 16 amino acids long. The CDR3 protein is CASSRTGDFYNSPLHF. CDR3 DNA: TGCGCCAGCAGCCGGACGGGAGATTTTTATAATTCACCCCTCCACTTT. The whole variable domain, filled in from reference TRBV5-1 and TRBJ1-6, reads KAGVTQTPRYLIKTRGQQVTLSCSPISGHRSVSWYQQTPGQGLQFLFEYFSETQRNKGNFPGRFSGRQFSNSRSEMNVSTLELGDSALYLCASSRTGDFYNSPLHFGNGTRLTVT.

J is TRBJ1-6 and V is TRBV25-1; no definite D call. Trimming left V 1 base short and J 10 bases short, with 8 bases between. Looked up from germline, CDR1 is MGHDK and CDR2 is SYGVNS. The length of the CDR3 is 13 residues. In DNA, the CDR3 is TGTGCCAGCAGTGAATCTGGGCCCTCACCCCTCCACTTT. Its protein is CASSESGPSPLHF. Combining the CDR3 with reference TRBV25-1 and TRBJ1-6 gives the whole variable domain EADIYQTPRYLVIGTGKKITLECSQTMGHDKMYWYQQDPGMELHLIHYSYGVNSTEKGDLSSESTVSRIRTEHFPLTLESARPSHTSQYLCASSESGPSPLHFGNGTRLTVT.

This chain connects TRBV5-8 to TRBJ2-3; D is undetermined. Germline-derived CDR1 and CDR2 are SGHTS and YDEGEE. CDR3 size: 14 residues. The germline V and J ends were trimmed by 4 bases and 4 bases, with 13 bases remaining between them. The CDR3 sequence: CASSRPAQADTQYF. CDR3 sequence (DNA): TGTGCCAGCAGCAGGCCGGCTCAGGCAGATACGCAGTATTTT. Full variable domain (missing parts from reference TRBV5-8 and TRBJ2-3): EAGVTQSPTHLIKTRGQQATLRCSPISGHTSVYWYQQALGLGLQFLLWYDEGEERNRGNFPPRFSGRQFPNYSSELNVNALELEDSALYLCASSRPAQADTQYFGPGTRLTVL.